These 5 T cell receptor beta chains originate from one sample sequenced in a study of blood T cell repertoires in COVID-19. Some clones are missing from TCRdb's copy, which holds only in-frame ones; the method was immunoSEQ multiplex PCR. The sample has some 150,000 clones, 65% to 90% seen once. Sequences were obtained from peripheral blood. These receptor sequences come from an older man with acute or convalescent COVID-19.

This clone was detected once. V and J are TRBV5-8 and TRBJ2-2, with unresolved D. Trimming took 4 bases from V and 6 from J, leaving 13 bases between them. From germline, CDR1 is SGHTS and CDR2 YDEGEE. This CDR3 has 14 amino acids. The CDR3: CASSGGPHSGELFF. CDR3 DNA sequence: TGTGCCAGCAGCGGCGGCCCCCACTCCGGGGAGCTGTTTTTT. Using reference TRBV5-8 and TRBJ2-2 for the parts outside the CDR3, the full variable domain is EAGVTQSPTHLIKTRGQQATLRCSPISGHTSVYWYQQALGLGLQFLLWYDEGEERNRGNFPPRFSGRQFPNYSSELNVNALELEDSALYLCASSGGPHSGELFFGEGSRLTVL.

This chain connects TRBV19 to TRBJ2-5; possibly TRBD1 for D (7 bases). CDR3 length equals 19 residues. Per germline, CDR1 LNHDA and CDR2 SQIVND (reference sequence). Trimming shortened V by 3 bases and J by 5 bases, and 28 bases separated the two germline ends. This CDR3 is CASSIVGARSGAGGETQYF. CDR3 DNA: TGTGCCAGTAGTATTGTAGGGGCCAGGAGCGGAGCAGGGGGGGAGACCCAGTACTTC.

The chain combines TRBV7-8 with TRBJ2-2, with a possible D match to TRBD2 (7 bases). The ends were cut back, 1 base at V and 4 bases at J, with 16 bases in the middle. This CDR3 has 17 residues. Germline CDR1 SGHVS, CDR2 FQNEAQ. CDR3 sequence reads: CASSLVGGEKRTGELFF. The CDR3 DNA sequence: TGTGCCAGCAGCTTAGTAGGGGGGGAGAAACGCACCGGGGAGCTGTTTTTT.

This rearrangement joins TRBV25-1 to TRBJ1-6; D ambiguous. Germline V gives CDR1 MGHDK, CDR2 SYGVNS. The CDR3 contains 15 residues. With 7 bases removed from V and 9 bases from J, the gap between germline ends came to 19 bases. CDR3 sequence reads: CASKGVSGVGSPLHF. DNA of the CDR3: TGTGCCAGCAAAGGCGTTTCCGGGGTCGGTTCACCCCTCCACTTT.

The chain recombines TRBV11-2 with TRBJ2-3; possibly TRBD2 for D (5 bases). The germline V gene encodes CDR1 SGHAT and CDR2 FQNNGV. CDR3 size: 15 residues. With 5 bases removed from V and 0 bases from J, the gap between germline ends came to 12 bases. The CDR3 spells CASSRDSLSTDTQYF. The CDR3 DNA sequence: TGTGCCAGCAGCCGGGATTCTCTTAGCACAGATACGCAGTATTTT. The full variable domain, with the rest looked up from reference TRBV11-2 and TRBJ2-3, is EAGVAQSPRYKIIEKRQSVAFWCNPISGHATLYWYQQILGQGPKLLIQFQNNGVVDDSQLPKDRFSAERLKGVDSTLKIQPAKLEDSAVYLCASSRDSLSTDTQYFGPGTRLTVL.